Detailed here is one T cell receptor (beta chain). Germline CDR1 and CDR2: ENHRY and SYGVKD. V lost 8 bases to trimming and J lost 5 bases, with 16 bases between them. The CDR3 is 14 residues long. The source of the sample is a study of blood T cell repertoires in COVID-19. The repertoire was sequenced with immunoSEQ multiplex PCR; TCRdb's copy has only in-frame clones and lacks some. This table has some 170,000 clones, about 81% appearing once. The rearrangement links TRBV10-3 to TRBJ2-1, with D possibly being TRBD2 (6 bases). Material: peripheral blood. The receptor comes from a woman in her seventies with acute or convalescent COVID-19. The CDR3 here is CAIRGPGENNEQFF. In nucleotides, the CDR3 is TGTGCCATCCGTGGTCCGGGGGAAAACAATGAGCAGTTCTTC.